This paragraph reports one TCR beta chain. Its antigen is unidentified. The time point here: cycle 4 day 1 (C4D1), after 6 weeks of nivolumab. No patient escaped relapse after autologous stem cell transplantation, and brentuximab vedotin exposure varied. Germline values: CDR1 LNHDA, CDR2 SQIVND (reference sequence). CDR3 length: 14 amino acids. V was clipped by 0 bases and J by 4 bases, with 9 bases between them. This sample was taken from a study of PD-1 blockade in classical Hodgkin lymphoma. The study's findings and limits: Baseline diversity resembling that of newly diagnosed patients was seen in complete responders. Possibly reflecting disease activity or prior therapy, repertoire differences have causes that remain undefined.

The method was immunoSEQ multiplex PCR; TCRdb's version includes in-frame clones alone and lacks a portion of them. The data contain some 93,000 clones, around 80% of them singletons. The sequence was obtained from a human donor with classical Hodgkin lymphoma. The rearrangement uses TRBV19 and TRBJ1-1; maybe TRBD1 (6 bases). Sequencing was performed on peripheral blood mononuclear cells (PBMCs), taken before the fourth cycle of nivolumab. The CDR3 is CASSIDGGGTEAFF. The CDR3 DNA reads as TGTGCCAGTAGTATAGATGGAGGGGGCACTGAAGCTTTCTTT.